These 2 T cell receptor beta chains share one sample of origin, sequenced in a study of T cell responses to AZD1222 COVID-19 vaccine. Generated by immunoSEQ multiplex PCR, the TCRdb table keeps only in-frame clones and is missing some. The sample carries over 100,000 clones, around 90% recorded once. Sequences were derived from peripheral blood, sampled on day 0 of AZD1222 vaccination. Receptors originate from an adult in good health.

The CDR3 DNA follows: TGTGCCAGCACCCCCGGCGGGGGATACAATGAGCAGTTCTTC. This codes for CASTPGGGYNEQFF. The rearrangement uses TRBV3-1 (or the pseudogene TRBV3-2) and TRBJ2-1; 7 bases line up with TRBD2. Germline CDR1 reads LGHDT; CDR2 reads YNNKEL (reference sequence). Trimming cost V 7 bases and J 4 bases; bases outside gene matches: 7. The CDR3 is 14 amino acids.

The chain couples TRBV19 to TRBJ1-6, with 7 bases that match TRBD1. CDR1 and CDR2 from the germline V gene are LNHDA and SQIVND (reference sequence). This CDR3 comprises 14 residues. Trimming at V came to 4 bases and at J to 7 bases, leaving 4 bases not matched to a gene. This chain's CDR3 is CASSRQGVNSPLHF. CDR3 coding DNA: TGTGCCAGTAGTAGGCAGGGGGTGAATTCACCCCTCCACTTT.